The clone carrying this T cell receptor (beta chain) was seen only once. As originally analysed: Filtering differed for immunoSEQ, which gave only junction sequences without quality scores. Using immunoSEQ multiplex PCR, the repertoire was profiled, and TCRdb retains in-frame clones only, with some absent. That table supplies the V and J calls and clone size; D and trimming were determined from the DNA. Of over 1.5 million clones in the sample, nearly 99% were seen once. The data derive from a study of shared clonotypes between healthy human individuals. A CD45RA+ naive subset and a CD45RA-negative memory subset were split from CD4+ cells. This receptor was identified in a man younger than 40 in good health. What was sequenced was naive CD4+ T cells sorted from blood. Subset given: CD45RA+ positively selected.

CDR3 bases: TGTGCCAGCCGGGACAGGGTTAGCTCTGGGGCCAACGTCCTGACTTTC. As protein: CASRDRVSSGANVLTF. The V and J genes are TRBV19 and TRBJ2-6; 9 nucleotides align to TRBD1. V was pared by 9 bases and J by 0 bases, with 6 bases of the junction left unmatched. Germline V gene lookup returns CDR1 LNHDA and CDR2 SQIVND (reference sequence). The CDR3 totals 16 residues.